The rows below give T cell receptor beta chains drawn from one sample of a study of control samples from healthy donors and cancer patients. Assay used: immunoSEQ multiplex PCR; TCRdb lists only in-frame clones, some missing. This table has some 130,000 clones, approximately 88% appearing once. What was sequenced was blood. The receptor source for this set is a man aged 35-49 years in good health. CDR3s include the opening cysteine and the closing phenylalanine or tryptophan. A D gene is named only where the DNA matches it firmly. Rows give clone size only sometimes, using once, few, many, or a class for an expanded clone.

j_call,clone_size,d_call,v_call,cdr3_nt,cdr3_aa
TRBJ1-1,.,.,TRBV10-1,TGCGCCAGCCTTCCGGCAGAGAACACTGAAGCTTTCTTT,CASLPAENTEAFF
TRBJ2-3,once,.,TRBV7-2,TGTGCCAGCAGCTTAGTTGAGGCGGGGGCCGATACGCAGTATTTT,CASSLVEAGADTQYF
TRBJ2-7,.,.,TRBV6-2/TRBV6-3,TGTGCCAGCAGTTACGCCCATCTCAACTACGAGCAGTACTTC,CASSYAHLNYEQYF
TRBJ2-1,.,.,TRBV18,TGTGCCAGCTCACGAAAAGAAGACAATGAGCAGTTCTTC,CASSRKEDNEQFF
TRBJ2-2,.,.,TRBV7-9,TGTGCCAGCAGCCCAAGACTCCAGGAGCTGTTTTTT,CASSPRLQELFF
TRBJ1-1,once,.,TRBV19,TGTGCCAGTAGTTCTGTTGGGGGGCTAAGGACTGAAGCTTTCTTT,CASSSVGGLRTEAFF
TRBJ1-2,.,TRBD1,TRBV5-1,TGCGCCAGCAGCTCGGACAGGGGGCAAAGAGTCACCTTC,CASSSDRGQRVTF
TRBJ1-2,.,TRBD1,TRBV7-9,TGTGCCAGCAGCAAGACAGGGGGCGTTTTTGGCTACACCTTC,CASSKTGGVFGYTF
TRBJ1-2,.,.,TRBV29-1,TGCAGCGTTGAGTTATTTACGGGATATGGCTACACCTTC,CSVELFTGYGYTF
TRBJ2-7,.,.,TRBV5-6,TGTGCCAGCAGCCGGAGGGGGAGGTCGTACTTC,CASSRRGRSYF
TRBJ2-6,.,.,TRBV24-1,TGTGCCACCAGCGTTACCAAAGGGGGCTCTGGGGCCAACGTCCTGACTTTC,CATSVTKGGSGANVLTF
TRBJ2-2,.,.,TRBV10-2,TGCGCCAGCAGTGAGTCGTTTAGGGCCTACACCGGGGAGCTGTTTTTT,CASSESFRAYTGELFF
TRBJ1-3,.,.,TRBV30,TGTGCCTGGACCCAGGGTATCGGAAACACCATATATTTT,CAWTQGIGNTIYF
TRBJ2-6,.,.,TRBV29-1,TGCAGCGTTGAAGATGGTTACTCTGGGGCCAACGTCCTGACTTTC,CSVEDGYSGANVLTF
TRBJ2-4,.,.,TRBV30,TGTGCCTGGGGTGTCGGGGAGGCCAAAAACATTCAGTACTTC,CAWGVGEAKNIQYF
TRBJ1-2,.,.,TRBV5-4,TGTGCCAGCAGCTTGACAGGGACGGGAGGCTACACCTTC,CASSLTGTGGYTF
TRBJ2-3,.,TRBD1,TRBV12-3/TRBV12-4,TGTGCCAGCAGTTTAAGGGACAGAGATACGCAGTATTTT,CASSLRDRDTQYF
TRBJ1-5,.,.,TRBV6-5,TGTGCCAGCAGTTGGGAAGGCAATCAGCCCCAGCATTTT,CASSWEGNQPQHF
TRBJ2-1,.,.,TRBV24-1,TGTGCCACCAGTTCTAACAGGGAATCCTACAATGAGCAGTTCTTC,CATSSNRESYNEQFF
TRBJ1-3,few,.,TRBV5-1,TGCGCCAGCAGCATAACAGGGACCTCTGGAAACACCATATATTTT,CASSITGTSGNTIYF
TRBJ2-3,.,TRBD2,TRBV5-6,TGTGCCAGCAGCTTGAGAATGCGGGGGGCTTCCCTCACAGATACGCAGTATTTT,CASSLRMRGASLTDTQYF
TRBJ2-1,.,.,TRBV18,TGTGCCAGCTCACGGGAGACCTACAATGAGCAGTTCTTC,CASSRETYNEQFF
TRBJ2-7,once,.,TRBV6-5,TGTGCCAGCAGTTACTCAATGCACGAGCAGTACTTC,CASSYSMHEQYF
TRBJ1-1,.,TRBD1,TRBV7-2,TGTGCCAGCAGCCCTGACAGGGCCCTTATGAACACTGAAGCTTTCTTT,CASSPDRALMNTEAFF
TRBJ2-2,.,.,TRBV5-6,TGTGCCAGCAGCTGGTCCACCGGGGAGCTGTTTTTT,CASSWSTGELFF
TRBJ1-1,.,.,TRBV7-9,TGTGCCAGCAGCTTAGAAAAAGCTTTCTTT,CASSLEKAFF
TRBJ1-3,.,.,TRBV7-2,TGTGCCAGCAGCCTATACAGTAACTCTGGAAACACCATATATTTT,CASSLYSNSGNTIYF
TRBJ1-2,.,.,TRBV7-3,TGTGCCAGCAGCGAAAAAGGGGGATTAGGGGGACATGGCTACACCTTC,CASSEKGGLGGHGYTF
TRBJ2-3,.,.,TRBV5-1,TGCGCCAGCAGCCCGCGGACAGATACGCAGTATTTT,CASSPRTDTQYF
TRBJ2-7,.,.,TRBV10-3,TGTGCCATCAGTCAAGCTCTGGACAGCCTCTACGAGCAGTACTTC,CAISQALDSLYEQYF
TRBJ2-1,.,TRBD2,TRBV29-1,TGCAGTTCTACTAGCGGGGAGATCGGGGAGCAGTTCTTC,CSSTSGEIGEQFF
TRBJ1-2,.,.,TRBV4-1,TGCGCCAGCAGCCAAGTCGTGGGAAACTATGGCTACACCTTC,CASSQVVGNYGYTF
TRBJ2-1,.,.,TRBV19,TGTGCCAGTAGTATAGTAGGGGAGAGTGAGCAGTTCTTC,CASSIVGESEQFF
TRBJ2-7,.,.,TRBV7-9,TGTGCCAGCAGCCCAAAGGGGGGCGCCGGGCAGTACTTC,CASSPKGGAGQYF
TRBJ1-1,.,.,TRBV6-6,TGTGCCAGCAGTTACCACAGGGCCCCTGAAGCTTTCTTT,CASSYHRAPEAFF
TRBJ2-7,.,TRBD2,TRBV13,TGTGCCAGCAGCTCACGACTAGCGGGGAGGGAAACCTACGAGCAGTACTTC,CASSSRLAGRETYEQYF
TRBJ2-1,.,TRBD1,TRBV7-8,TGTGCCAGCAGCTCAGACAGGGTTGATGATGAGCAGTTCTTC,CASSSDRVDDEQFF
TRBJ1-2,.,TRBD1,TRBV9,TGTGCCAGCAGCGTGGATCACCGGGACAGGGGTTACGTGGGTCCATATGGCTACACCTTC,CASSVDHRDRGYVGPYGYTF
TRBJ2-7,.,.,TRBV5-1,TGCGCCAGCAGCTTGGAGTTATCCTACGAGCAGTACTTC,CASSLELSYEQYF
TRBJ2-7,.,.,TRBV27,TGTGCCAGCGCGGGGAAGGGCGGCTCCTACGAGCAGTACTTC,CASAGKGGSYEQYF
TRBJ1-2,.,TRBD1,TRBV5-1,TGCGCCAGCAGCTTGGCCCCGGACAGGGTATATGGCTACACCTTC,CASSLAPDRVYGYTF
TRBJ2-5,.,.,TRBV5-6,TGTGCCAGCAGCTTGGTGGGTGTCCAAGAGACCCAGTACTTC,CASSLVGVQETQYF
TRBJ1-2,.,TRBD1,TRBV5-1,TGCGCCAGCAGCTTGACCAGTCAGCAGGGGGTATTTGGCTACACCTTC,CASSLTSQQGVFGYTF
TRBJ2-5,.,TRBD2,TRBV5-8,TGTGCCAGCAGCAGGACTAGCGGGTGGACTGTGCCACGAGAGACCCAGTACTTC,CASSRTSGWTVPRETQYF
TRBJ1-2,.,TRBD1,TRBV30,TGTGCCTGGACAGGGGGTTTAGGCGGCTACACCTTC,CAWTGGLGGYTF
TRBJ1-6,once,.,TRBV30,TGTGCCTGGAGTGTAGGACAAAATTCACCCCTCCACTTT,CAWSVGQNSPLHF
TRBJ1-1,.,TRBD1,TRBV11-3,TGTGCCAGCAGCTGGACAGGGTGGACTGAAGCTTTCTTT,CASSWTGWTEAFF
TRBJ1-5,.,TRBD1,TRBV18,TGTGCCAGCTCACGAAGATCAGGGGGGGATCAGCCCCAGCATTTT,CASSRRSGGDQPQHF
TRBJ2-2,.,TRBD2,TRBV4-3,TGCGCCAGCAGCCAAGATATTAGCGGGGGGGCACGGGAGCTGTTTTTT,CASSQDISGGARELFF
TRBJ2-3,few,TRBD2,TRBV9,TGTGCCTCTAGCGGGGGGGAGTCAGATACGCAGTATTTT,CASSGGESDTQYF
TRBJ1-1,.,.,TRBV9,TGTGCCAGCAGCGTAGTTCAAGGTGAAGGTGAAGCTTTCTTT,CASSVVQGEGEAFF
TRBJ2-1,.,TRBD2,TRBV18,TGTGCCAGCTCACCACCGGGCGGGGGGTCCTACAATGAGCAGTTCTTC,CASSPPGGGSYNEQFF